Listed below are T cell receptor beta chains from one sample, sequenced in a study of blood T cell repertoires in COVID-19. Measured with immunoSEQ multiplex PCR; TCRdb has only the in-frame clones, and not every one. The profile shows about 160,000 clones, around 74% of them singletons. Sequencing was carried out using peripheral blood. These receptors were obtained from a woman aged 80 or over with acute or convalescent COVID-19. Each CDR3 is given with its conserved first and last residue. D genes are given only for firm matches. Clone size is given for some rows only: seen once, a few or many times, or a class if the clone is expanded.

d_call clone_size j_call v_call cdr3_aa cdr3_nt
TRBD1 NA TRBJ1-4 TRBV7-2 CASSLVGGEEKLFF TGTGCCAGCAGCTTAGTAGGGGGCGAGGAAAAACTGTTTTTT
NA few TRBJ1-1 TRBV19 CASSIDTGRGRTEAFF TGTGCCAGTAGTATAGATACCGGACGTGGGAGAACTGAAGCTTTCTTT
TRBD1 few TRBJ1-4 TRBV10-3 CAISDRTGGFATNEKLFF TGTGCCATCAGTGATCGGACAGGGGGGTTTGCAACTAATGAAAAACTGTTTTTT
NA NA TRBJ1-5 TRBV7-2 CASSLASGRDQPQHF TGTGCCAGCAGCTTAGCGTCGGGGAGAGATCAGCCCCAGCATTTT
TRBD1 NA TRBJ1-4 TRBV5-1 CASKEGATDEKLFF TGCGCCAGTAAGGAGGGGGCGACGGATGAAAAACTGTTTTTT
NA NA TRBJ1-5 TRBV6-5 CASSYGGGGSQPQHF TGTGCCAGCAGTTATGGTGGGGGAGGGAGTCAGCCCCAGCATTTT
NA NA TRBJ1-6 TRBV18 CASSPFGGSSYNSPLHF TGTGCCAGCTCACCCTTTGGCGGGAGCTCCTATAATTCACCCCTCCACTTT
NA few TRBJ2-2 TRBV27 CASSVLALTGELFF TGTGCCAGCAGTGTACTAGCCCTCACCGGGGAGCTGTTTTTT
NA NA TRBJ1-5 TRBV7-8 CASSLEWQNSNQPQHF TGTGCCAGCAGCTTAGAGTGGCAGAATAGCAATCAGCCCCAGCATTTT
TRBD2 NA TRBJ2-1 TRBV7-3 CAKLPDGLAGGSSYNEQFF TGTGCCAAACTACCCGATGGACTAGCGGGAGGAAGCTCCTACAATGAGCAGTTCTTC
NA NA TRBJ2-1 TRBV25-1 CASKRLNNEQFF TGTGCCAGCAAGAGGTTGAACAATGAGCAGTTCTTC
NA few TRBJ2-1 TRBV7-9 CASSSSTWAYNEQFF TGTGCCAGCAGCTCTAGCACCTGGGCCTACAATGAGCAGTTCTTC
TRBD2 NA TRBJ2-7 TRBV7-8 CASSQDASGLYEQYF TGTGCCAGCAGCCAAGACGCTAGCGGACTATACGAGCAGTACTTC
TRBD1 NA TRBJ1-1 TRBV12-3/TRBV12-4 CASTGQGNTEAFF TGTGCCAGCACGGGACAGGGGAACACTGAAGCTTTCTTT
NA NA TRBJ2-4 TRBV4-3 CASSQRVTGTSKNIQYF TGCGCCAGCAGCCAGAGAGTTACCGGGACAAGCAAAAACATTCAGTACTTC
TRBD2 NA TRBJ2-3 TRBV7-2 CASSLVSLAGVDTQYF TGTGCCAGCAGCTTAGTTAGCCTAGCGGGGGTGGATACGCAGTATTTT
NA NA TRBJ2-5 TRBV24-1 CATGQNQETQYF TGTGCCACCGGACAGAACCAAGAGACCCAGTACTTC
NA NA TRBJ1-5 TRBV6-2/TRBV6-3 CASSYPTGRSGNQPQHF TGTGCCAGCAGTTACCCAACGGGTCGTAGCGGCAATCAGCCCCAGCATTTT
NA NA TRBJ1-5 TRBV30 CAWSVQSGQPQHF TGTGCCTGGAGTGTACAATCGGGTCAGCCCCAGCATTTT
NA NA TRBJ2-7 TRBV3-1/TRBV3-2 CASSQRQVPGEQYF TGTGCCAGCAGCCAACGGCAGGTCCCGGGGGAGCAGTACTTC
NA once TRBJ1-3 TRBV9 CASSAGEGSGNTIYF TGTGCCAGCAGCGCAGGGGAGGGCTCTGGAAACACCATATATTTT
TRBD2 few TRBJ2-5 TRBV2 CASSDEARGGRRTQYF TGTGCCAGCAGTGACGAGGCGCGGGGGGGCCGGCGGACCCAGTACTTC
TRBD1 NA TRBJ2-7 TRBV2 CASSDQTGTVGEQYF TGTGCCAGCAGCGACCAGACAGGGACAGTGGGCGAGCAGTACTTC
NA NA TRBJ1-6 TRBV11-2 CASSLAPLALHF TGTGCCAGCAGCTTAGCTCCCCTTGCCCTCCACTTT
NA NA TRBJ1-6 TRBV14 CASSQERVLYF TGTGCCAGCAGCCAAGAACGGGTCCTCTACTTT
TRBD1 NA TRBJ2-7 TRBV5-1 CASSLGGTGGYEQYF TGCGCCAGCAGCTTGGGCGGGACAGGGGGCTACGAGCAGTACTTC
TRBD1 NA TRBJ2-1 TRBV19 CASSIVGDRADEQFF TGTGCCAGTAGTATAGTCGGGGACAGGGCGGATGAGCAGTTCTTC
TRBD1 NA TRBJ2-7 TRBV5-6 CASSLKGQLRSYEQYF TGTGCCAGCAGCTTGAAGGGACAGCTTAGATCCTACGAGCAGTACTTC
NA NA TRBJ1-1 TRBV3-1/TRBV3-2 CASSQVLPGSEAFF TGTGCCAGCAGCCAAGTCCTTCCCGGGTCTGAAGCTTTCTTT
NA NA TRBJ2-3 TRBV27 CASTGGSAQTFTDTQYF TGTGCCAGCACCGGTGGGAGCGCCCAAACTTTCACAGATACGCAGTATTTT
NA few TRBJ2-2 TRBV20-1 CSASGGLDTGELFF TGCAGTGCTAGTGGGGGGCTAGACACCGGGGAGCTGTTTTTT
TRBD2 NA TRBJ2-3 TRBV29-1 CSARGVAGGNTDTQYF TGCAGCGCAAGAGGGGTAGCGGGGGGCAACACAGATACGCAGTATTTT
TRBD1 NA TRBJ2-7 TRBV7-6 CASSPTGVGEQYF TGTGCCAGCAGCCCAACAGGGGTCGGGGAGCAGTACTTC
NA few TRBJ1-6 TRBV30 CAWSGRGVSYNSPLHF TGTGCCTGGAGTGGGCGCGGGGTTTCCTATAATTCACCCCTCCACTTT
TRBD1 NA TRBJ2-6 TRBV19 CASGQGQAGANVLTF TGTGCCAGTGGACAGGGACAGGCGGGGGCCAACGTCCTGACTTTC
NA NA TRBJ1-1 TRBV18 CASSQRHVLTEAFF TGTGCCAGCTCACAGAGACACGTTCTCACTGAAGCTTTCTTT
NA NA TRBJ1-3 TRBV18 CASSPGEGNTIYF TGTGCCAGCTCACCAGGGGAGGGGAACACCATATATTTT